Following are 18 T cell receptor beta chains from one sample sequenced in a study of cytomegalovirus exposure and HLA in healthy donors. PCR used 60 Vbeta primers and 13 Jbeta primers. The protocol was immunoSEQ multiplex PCR, while the TCRdb copy is restricted to in-frame clones and leaves out a portion. The repertoire includes over 200,000 clones, about 89% of them detected once, and 1% sits in the top ten. The sequenced sample was PBMCs. The receptors were gathered from a woman between 18 and 29 years old in good health and CMV-seronegative.

This chain joins TRBV11-2 and TRBJ2-7; D gene ambiguous. V lost 5 bases and J lost 9, with 14 bases in between. The CDR3 length is 12 residues. The germline CDR1 and CDR2 sequences are SGHAT and FQNNGV. The CDR3 DNA is TGTGCCAGCAGCCATAGGCGCGAGGTGCAGTACTTC. Translation gives CASSHRREVQYF.

V is TRBV7-2 and J is TRBJ2-7; 10 bases line up with TRBD2. V dropped 5 bases and J dropped 4; count of bases not matched to a gene: 11. CDR1 is SGHTA and CDR2 is FQGNSA in the germline V gene. CDR3 length: 16 amino acids. CDR3 sequence: CASSVSSGTSVYEQYF. CDR3 bases: TGTGCCAGCAGCGTAAGCTCCGGGACTAGCGTGTACGAGCAGTACTTC.

The J gene is TRBJ2-7, the V gene TRBV6-5; TRBD2 aligns across 12 bases. CDR1 and CDR2 from the germline V gene are MNHEY and SVGAGI. The J segment lost 4 bases and the V segment lost 11 bases, leaving 9 bases of the junction unmatched. CDR3 length equals 14 residues. This CDR3 reads CAQGPTSGRYEQYF. The DNA for the CDR3 is TGTGCCCAGGGGCCGACTAGCGGGAGATACGAGCAGTACTTC.

The chain employs TRBV7-9 and TRBJ2-1; D perhaps matches TRBD2 (6 bases). Trimming removed 5 bases at V and 0 bases at J, with 23 bases between. The CDR3 sequence is 19 residues long. Germline V gene data show CDR1 as SEHNR and CDR2 as FQNEAQ (reference sequence). Here the CDR3 DNA reads TGTGCCAGCAGCCCCGAGGCGGCCCCTGGACTACGCTCCTACAATGAGCAGTTCTTC. It is translated as CASSPEAAPGLRSYNEQFF.

The V gene is TRBV4-1, the J gene TRBJ1-2; D unclear. The ends were cut back, 0 bases at V and 2 bases at J, with 13 bases in the middle. The CDR3 has 16 residues. Germline assignment: CDR1 MGHRA and CDR2 YSYEKL. The CDR3 region is CASSQDLVRRNYGYTF. CDR3 DNA: TGCGCCAGCAGCCAAGATCTCGTGCGGCGAAACTATGGCTACACCTTC.

The rearrangement joins TRBV4-1 to TRBJ1-1; TRBD1 might be the D (6 bases). The germline V gene has CDR1 MGHRA and CDR2 YSYEKL. V was shortened by 1 base and J by 3 bases, with 6 bases between the two germline ends. The CDR3 contains 13 residues. The CDR3 loop is CASSQGTDTEAFF. The CDR3 nucleotides read TGCGCCAGCAGCCAAGGGACAGACACTGAAGCTTTCTTT.

This chain links TRBV2 with TRBJ2-3; possibly TRBD1 for D (6 bases). Germline V gene lookup returns CDR1 SNHLY and CDR2 FYNNEI. The CDR3 covers 16 residues. Deletions cut 3 bases from V and 2 bases from J, with 15 bases between. The CDR3 loop is CASSEGARGLTDTQYF. CDR3 nucleotides: TGTGCCAGCAGTGAGGGGGCTAGGGGTCTCACAGATACGCAGTATTTT.

Concerning this clone: The junction departs from germline at one end; a sequencing error may be responsible. This chain joins TRBV6-5 and TRBJ1-2, with TRBD1 identical over 8 bases. CDR3 length equals 15 residues. Per germline, CDR1 MNHEY and CDR2 SVGAGI. The CDR3 is CANSKGQEFSYGYTF. The CDR3, as DNA: TGTGCCAACAGTAAGGGACAGGAGTTCTCCTATGGCTACACCTTC.

The chain couples TRBV11-3 to TRBJ2-1; 8 bases are a match to TRBD2. Trimming took 4 bases from V and 8 from J; bases not matched to a gene: 16. CDR3 length: 17 amino acids. Germline V CDR1 and CDR2: SGHNT, YENEEA. CDR3 DNA sequence: TGTGCCAGCAGCTCCCAAGTAATCTGGAGCGGGGGTTATGAGCAGTTCTTC. The encoded protein is CASSSQVIWSGGYEQFF.

The chain employs TRBV9 and TRBJ1-2; TRBD1 matches at 9 bases. Germline values: CDR1 SGDLS, CDR2 YYNGEE. This CDR3 is built from 15 residues. With 3 bases clipped from V and 4 bases from J, the junction kept 7 bases outside the gene matches. CDR3 sequence reads: CASSDRQGVGYGYTF. DNA for the CDR3: TGTGCCAGCAGCGACCGACAGGGGGTCGGCTATGGCTACACCTTC.

CDR3 protein: CASSLGGQGVRNQPQHF. The CDR3 DNA sequence: TGTGCCAGCAGCTTAGGGGGACAGGGGGTAAGGAATCAGCCCCAGCATTTT. V is TRBV7-9 and J is TRBJ1-5; the match to TRBD1 covers 11 bases. The CDR3 is 17 amino acids. The trim removed 1 base at V and 4 bases at J, leaving 6 bases unmatched. Germline CDR1 and CDR2: SEHNR and FQNEAQ (reference sequence).

J is TRBJ1-1 and V is TRBV4-1; TRBD1 agrees at 10 bases. The V and J ends lost 5 bases and 6 bases, in that order; junction bases with no gene match: 3. The CDR3 extends over 13 amino acids. The germline V gene encodes CDR1 MGHRA and CDR2 YSYEKL. The CDR3 DNA reads TGCGCCAGCAGCTATGGACAGGGGGCTGAAGCTTTCTTT. It is translated as CASSYGQGAEAFF.

The genes are TRBV7-9 and TRBJ2-1; the match to TRBD2 covers 8 bases. The germline V gene encodes CDR1 SEHNR and CDR2 FQNEAQ (reference sequence). With 4 bases clipped from V and 6 bases from J, the junction kept 5 bases outside the gene matches. The CDR3 consists of 14 residues. Written as DNA, the CDR3 is TGTGCCAGCAGCTATTCGGGGGGGCCCAATGAGCAGTTCTTC. Residues: CASSYSGGPNEQFF.

The chain is built from TRBV19 and TRBJ2-7, with 9 positions matching TRBD1. V was pared by 6 bases and J by 1 base, with 7 bases of the junction left unmatched. CDR3 length: 15 amino acids. CDR1 is LNHDA, CDR2 SQIVND, per germline (reference sequence). The CDR3 DNA reads TGTGCCAGTAGACTGACCGGGACAGGGTCCTACGAGCAGTACTTC. This codes for CASRLTGTGSYEQYF.

On this clone: Within the sample, other DNA sequences also encode this same CDR3. This chain connects TRBV7-2 to TRBJ2-2, with 10 bases aligning to TRBD2. Germline-derived CDR1 and CDR2 are SGHTA and FQGNSA. The CDR3 length is 15 residues. V shed 1 base, J shed 9 bases, and the junction held 5 bases outside the gene matches. CDR3 sequence: CASSLGLAGGRELFF. CDR3 sequence (DNA): TGTGCCAGCAGCTTAGGGTTAGCGGGAGGCCGGGAGCTGTTTTTT.

V and J are TRBV7-2 and TRBJ2-4; 7 nucleotides match TRBD1. V lost 6 bases to trimming and J lost 0 bases; unmatched junction nucleotides: 8. CDR1 is SGHTA, CDR2 FQGNSA, per germline. This CDR3 comprises 16 residues. CDR3 residues: CASSRRGLGAKNIQYF. CDR3 bases: TGTGCCAGCAGTCGAAGGGGGCTGGGAGCCAAAAACATTCAGTACTTC.

The rearrangement uses TRBV7-2 and TRBJ1-5; no definite D call. Per the germline V gene, CDR1 is SGHTA and CDR2 is FQGNSA. This CDR3 has 13 amino acids. Trimming left V 2 bases short and J 6 bases short, with 8 bases between. The CDR3 sequence is CASSLNGLQPQHF. CDR3 DNA: TGTGCCAGCAGCTTAAATGGGCTTCAGCCCCAGCATTTT.

The chain uses TRBV7-8 and TRBJ2-7; tentative D call: TRBD2 (6 bases). Germline V CDR1 and CDR2: SGHVS, FQNEAQ. This CDR3 has 16 residues. With 1 base removed from V and 2 bases from J, the gap between germline ends came to 15 bases. For the CDR3, the DNA is TGTGCCAGCAGCTTAGGTCCGGCGGGACCGCCCTACGAGCAGTACTTC. It is translated as CASSLGPAGPPYEQYF.